This T cell receptor beta chain is from a study of CD8+ T cells in alopecia areata. The V gene's germline CDR1 is SGHTA and CDR2 FQGNSA. Trimming removed 5 bases at V and 0 bases at J, with 10 bases between. This CDR3 region has 14 residues. RNA extraction was followed by reverse transcription into cDNA, which acted as the sequencing template. Measured with immunoSEQ multiplex PCR; TCRdb has only the in-frame clones, and not every one. Among roughly 150,000 clones listed, about three fifths were seen once. This receptor was taken from a human donor in good health. The source material was CD4+ T cells sorted from blood. This chain uses TRBV7-2 with TRBJ1-1; a weak D match, TRBD1 (6 bases). This CDR3 reads CASSHRTVNTEAFF. CDR3 DNA: TGTGCCAGCAGCCACAGGACAGTGAACACTGAAGCTTTCTTT.